This entry is about one TCR beta chain. The antigen it binds to is not known. Base qualities are not recorded, but no much larger clone differs from it by a single base. V is cut by 2 bases and J by 2 bases, and the space between the germline ends is 12 bases. The germline V gene specifies MDHEN as CDR1 and SYDVKM as CDR2. From the cysteine through the phenylalanine, the CDR3 covers 15 amino acids. CDR3 DNA is the only sequence kept; it has 45 bases, read in frame from the first base. The data belong to a study of cytomegalovirus exposure and HLA in healthy donors (dated by TCRdb to 2017 to 2019). About the study as a whole: According to a later analysis, the roughly 120 validation repertoires were produced on the same platform as the approximately 600 repertoires of the first cohort. Along with the roughly 670-subject first cohort, a separate validation cohort of approximately 110 different subjects was used. The study aimed to test whether cataloging public T cell receptors could reveal signatures of past pathogen exposure. The study combined high-throughput TCR immunosequencing, statistical association of individual TCRs with disease status, and machine learning to predict cytomegalovirus infection status.

Library prep was done by the immunoSEQ multiplex PCR assay. On the study's bioinformatics: A statistical classification framework was developed to diagnose cytomegalovirus status using the catalog of TCR beta chain sequences. TCRdb limited this immuneACCESS table to in-frame rearrangements with V and J called. A share of clones is missing; checked studies link under half to unresolved V genes, and the rest is unexplained. D and trimming were read from the DNA, whereas the V and J calls and clone size are those reported in that table. The sample records more than 35,000 clones, 80% to 95% of which are singletons. Of the sample, 3% to 3.5% falls within the top ten clones. Separate from the roughly 650-subject first cohort, the validation cohort of about 110 subjects was the group to which the donors belonged. Study-level results and caveats: The classifier was reported to diagnose cytomegalovirus status with high specificity and sensitivity in both the original and validation cohorts. The study listed 164 TCR beta chains as associated with cytomegalovirus. Three of the identified cytomegalovirus-associated TCR beta chains were confirmed in vitro to be specific for cytomegalovirus antigens. According to the authors, the approach could potentially be generalized to other disease states and immunological phenotypes. Most TCR sequences were observed very rarely across donors, whereas some public TCRs were present in many individuals. Of the cluster scores, around 95% were above 0 in a later analysis, which found that TCRs clustered in the first cohort also tended to co-occur in the 95 to 150 validation repertoires. The validation cohort had no HLA typing available for a later analysis, so co-occurrence within that cohort was assessed over all 120 or so repertoires.

The sequence is built from TRBV28 and TRBJ2-5; 6 matching bases give a weak D call of TRBD2. The source material was PBMCs. The TCR originated in a man younger than 30 in good health and CMV-seronegative. The DNA sequence is given as TGTGCCAGCAGTTTAGCGGGGACGGCACAAGAGACCCAGTACTTC. Translated, it reads CASSLAGTAQETQYF.